The entry that follows covers one T cell receptor (beta chain) sequence. The trim removed 2 bases at V and 3 bases at J, leaving 6 bases unmatched. The CDR3 contains 15 residues. The V gene's germline CDR1 is SGHTA and CDR2 FQGNSA. This sample was included in a study of STAT5B mutations in CD4+ large granular lymphocyte leukemia. Generated by immunoSEQ multiplex PCR, the TCRdb table keeps only in-frame clones and is missing some. The repertoire consists of about 40,000 clones, with roughly 80% occurring once and the leading ten covering 0.3% to 0.35%. The receptor was derived from a human donor in good health. The sequenced sample consisted of CD4+ T cells from blood buffy coats. The chain employs TRBV7-2 and TRBJ2-7; 8 nucleotides align to TRBD2. For the CDR3, the DNA is TGTGCCAGCAGCTTATATGCGGGAGGACGCTACGAGCAGTACTTC. It specifies CASSLYAGGRYEQYF.